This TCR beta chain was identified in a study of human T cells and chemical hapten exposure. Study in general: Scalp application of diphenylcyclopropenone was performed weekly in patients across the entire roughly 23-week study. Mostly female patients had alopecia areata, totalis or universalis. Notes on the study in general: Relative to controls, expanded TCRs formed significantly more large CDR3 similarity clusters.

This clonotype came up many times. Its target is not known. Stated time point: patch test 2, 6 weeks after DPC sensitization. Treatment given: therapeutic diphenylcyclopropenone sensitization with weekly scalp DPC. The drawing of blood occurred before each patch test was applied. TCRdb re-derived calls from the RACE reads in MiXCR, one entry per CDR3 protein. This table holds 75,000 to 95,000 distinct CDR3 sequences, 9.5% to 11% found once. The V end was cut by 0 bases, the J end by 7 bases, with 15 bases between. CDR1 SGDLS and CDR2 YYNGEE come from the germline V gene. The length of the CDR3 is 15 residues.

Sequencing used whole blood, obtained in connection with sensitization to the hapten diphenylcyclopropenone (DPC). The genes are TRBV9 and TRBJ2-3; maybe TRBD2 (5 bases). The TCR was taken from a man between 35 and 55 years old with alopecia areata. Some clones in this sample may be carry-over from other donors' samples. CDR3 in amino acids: CASSVDSSPQNTQYF. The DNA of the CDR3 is TGTGCCAGCAGCGTAGATTCTAGCCCGCAAAATACGCAGTATTTT.